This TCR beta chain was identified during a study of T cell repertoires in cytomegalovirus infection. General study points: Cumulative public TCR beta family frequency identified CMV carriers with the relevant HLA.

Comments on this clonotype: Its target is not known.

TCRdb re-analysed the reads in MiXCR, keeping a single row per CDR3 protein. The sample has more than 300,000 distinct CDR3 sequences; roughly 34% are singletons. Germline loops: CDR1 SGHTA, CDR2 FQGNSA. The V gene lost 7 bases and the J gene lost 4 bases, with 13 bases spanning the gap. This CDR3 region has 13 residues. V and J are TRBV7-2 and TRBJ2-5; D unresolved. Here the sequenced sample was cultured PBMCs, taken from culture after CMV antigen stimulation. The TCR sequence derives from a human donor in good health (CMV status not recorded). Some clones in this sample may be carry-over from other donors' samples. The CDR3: CASTSRVVETQYF. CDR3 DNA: TGTGCCAGCACCTCCCGAGTTGTAGAGACCCAGTACTTC.